This TCR beta chain was recovered during a study of a mutant IDH1 vaccine in newly diagnosed glioma. Time point of the sample: baseline, week 1 (first vaccination visit). The treatment is: pre-vaccination baseline after standard-of-care therapy. Trimming cost V 4 bases and J 6 bases, with 7 bases left between them. This CDR3 has 11 residues. CDR1 LNHDA and CDR2 SQIVND come from the germline V gene (reference sequence). Only one count was recorded for this clone. Clones were read by immunoSEQ multiplex PCR, and TCRdb kept only the in-frame ones, dropping some. Here the sample spans about 92,000 clones, just under 80% being singletons.

V gene TRBV19 combines with J gene TRBJ2-7, with D unclear. The material sequenced was PBMCs, taken from a glioma patient treated with radiotherapy, temozolomide or both. The TCR sequence derives from a man in his forties or fifties with glioma. The CDR3 nucleotides read TGTGCCAGTAGTAGCCTGGTCGAGCAGTACTTC. Protein product: CASSSLVEQYF.